This TCR beta chain comes out of a study of blood T cell repertoires in COVID-19. About the study: Acute and convalescent COVID-19 samples came from the United States, Italy and Spain. PBMCs, B-cell-depleted T cells, or T cells were the source of the cDNA or gDNA that made up the material.

Original handling: Amplifying reference gene primers gave estimates of nucleated cell counts. Sequencing was performed with immunoSEQ multiplex PCR; in TCRdb, only in-frame clones are kept and a portion is missing. That table is the source of V, J and clone size, and D and trimming were worked out from the DNA. Here the sample spans over 50,000 clones, approximately 91% being singletons. This CDR3 has 15 residues. V shed 4 bases, J shed 1 base, and the junction held 10 bases outside the gene matches. The germline V gene encodes CDR1 GTSNPN and CDR2 SVGIG (reference sequence). Sequences were obtained from peripheral blood. This TCR derives from a woman in her sixties with active or convalescent COVID-19. This chain uses TRBV30 with TRBJ2-7, with 7 bases identical to TRBD2. The CDR3 region has the DNA TGTGCCTGGACCCGTCCCAGCGGGAAGTCCTACGAGCAGTACTTC. Residues: CAWTRPSGKSYEQYF.